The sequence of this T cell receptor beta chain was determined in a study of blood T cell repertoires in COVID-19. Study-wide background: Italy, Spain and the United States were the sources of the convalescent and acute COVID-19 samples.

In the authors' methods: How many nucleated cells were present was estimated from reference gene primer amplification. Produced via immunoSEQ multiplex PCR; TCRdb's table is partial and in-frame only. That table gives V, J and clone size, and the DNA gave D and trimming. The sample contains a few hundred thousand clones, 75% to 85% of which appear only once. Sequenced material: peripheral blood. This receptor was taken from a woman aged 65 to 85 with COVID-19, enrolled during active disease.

CDR3 protein: CASSYSRDSPEAFF. The CDR3 DNA reads as TGTGCCAGCAGTTACTCAAGGGACAGTCCTGAAGCTTTCTTT. The chain employs TRBV6-2 or TRBV6-3 and TRBJ1-1; 7 bases are a match to TRBD1. In germline, CDR1 is MNHEY, CDR2 SVGEGT. Losses at the gene ends were 0 bases for V and 6 bases for J; bases not matched to a gene: 4. The CDR3 is made up of 14 amino acids.